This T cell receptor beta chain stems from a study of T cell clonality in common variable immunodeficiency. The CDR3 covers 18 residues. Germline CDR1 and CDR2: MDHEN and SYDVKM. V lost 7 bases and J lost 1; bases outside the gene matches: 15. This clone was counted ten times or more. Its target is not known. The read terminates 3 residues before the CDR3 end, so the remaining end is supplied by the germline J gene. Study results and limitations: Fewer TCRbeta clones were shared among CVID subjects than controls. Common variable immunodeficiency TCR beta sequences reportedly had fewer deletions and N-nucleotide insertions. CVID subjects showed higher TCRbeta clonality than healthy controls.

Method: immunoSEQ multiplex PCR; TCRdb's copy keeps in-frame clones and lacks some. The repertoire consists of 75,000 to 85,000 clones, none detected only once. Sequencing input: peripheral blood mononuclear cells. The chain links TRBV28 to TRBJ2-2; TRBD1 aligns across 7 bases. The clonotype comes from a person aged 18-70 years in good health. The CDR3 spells CASTFGDSQRENTGELFF. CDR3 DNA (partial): TGTGCCAGCACCTTTGGGGACAGCCAAAGGGAGAACACCGGGGAG.